One sample yielded the 22 T cell receptor beta chains listed below, sequenced in a study of blood T cell repertoires in COVID-19. TCRdb's table, derived via immunoSEQ multiplex PCR, lists solely in-frame clones and lacks some. The table shows under 40,000 clones, with 75% to 85% occurring only once. The source material was peripheral blood. The receptors derive from a woman in her 70s with acute or convalescent COVID-19.

The chain carries TRBV7-9 and TRBJ2-7; weak D call: TRBD1 (5 bases). V was pared by 5 bases and J by 4 bases, with 12 bases between. CDR3 length: 13 amino acids. Per the germline V gene, CDR1 is SEHNR and CDR2 is FQNEAQ (reference sequence). The CDR3 nucleotides are TGTGCCAGCAGCCTCAGGGCGGAGTACGAGCAGTACTTC. Protein sequence: CASSLRAEYEQYF.

The J gene is TRBJ2-3, the V gene TRBV27, with 11 bases that match TRBD2. From germline, CDR1 is MNHEY and CDR2 SMNVEV (reference sequence). This CDR3 is 16 amino acids long. J lost 8 bases, V lost 2 bases, and 9 bases had no gene match. CDR3 coding DNA: TGTGCCAGCAGTTTAGTGCCTAGCGGGGGGCTCGGTACGCAGTATTTT. It codes for CASSLVPSGGLGTQYF.

This sequence joins TRBV19 and TRBJ1-4; D is uncertain. V was shortened by 5 bases and J by 1 base, with 8 bases between the two germline ends. The length of the CDR3 is 14 residues. The germline V gene encodes CDR1 LNHDA and CDR2 SQIVND (reference sequence). CDR3 nucleotide sequence: TGTGCCAGTAGTCTAAGAGGAACTAATGAAAAACTGTTTTTT. It is translated as CASSLRGTNEKLFF. Full variable domain (rest looked up from reference TRBV19 and TRBJ1-4): DGGITQSPKYLFRKEGQNVTLSCEQNLNHDAMYWYRQDPGQGLRLIYYSQIVNDFQKGDIAEGYSVSREKKESFPLTVTSAQKNPTAFYLCASSLRGTNEKLFFGSGTQLSVL.

The chain links TRBV28 to TRBJ2-1, with 9 nucleotides matching TRBD2. Germline V lookup: CDR1 MDHEN, CDR2 SYDVKM. This CDR3 comprises 18 residues. V lost 4 bases, J lost 0 bases, and 10 bases stayed unmatched. The CDR3 region is CASSSASSGIGSYNEQFF. CDR3 DNA: TGTGCCAGCAGTTCTGCGTCTAGCGGGATAGGCTCCTACAATGAGCAGTTCTTC.

This clone was detected ten times or more. J is TRBJ1-2 and V is TRBV27, with D perhaps matching TRBD1 (5 bases). Germline CDR1 and CDR2: MNHEY and SMNVEV (reference sequence). V dropped 5 bases and J dropped 4 bases, with 11 bases sitting between them. The CDR3 sequence is 13 residues long. The CDR3 loop is CASSPGASYGYTF. CDR3 bases: TGTGCCAGCAGTCCTGGGGCCAGCTATGGCTACACCTTC.

The CDR3 is CASSRGQGVNTEAFF. In DNA, the CDR3 is TGTGCCAGCAGCCGAGGACAGGGGGTGAACACTGAAGCTTTCTTT. The chain carries TRBV4-2 and TRBJ1-1; TRBD1 agrees at 10 bases. Germline V gene lookup returns CDR1 LGHNA and CDR2 YNFKEQ. CDR3 size: 15 residues. After removal of 4 bases from V and 0 bases from J, the junction contained 2 bases not matched to a gene.

The V gene is TRBV5-5, the J gene TRBJ2-1; 10 nucleotides agree with TRBD1. With 0 bases clipped from V and 2 bases from J, the junction kept 2 bases outside the gene matches. CDR1 and CDR2 (germline): SGHKS, YYEKEE (reference sequence). This CDR3 has 16 amino acids. As DNA, the CDR3 is TGTGCCAGCAGCTTGGCCGACAGGGGGCCCTACAATGAGCAGTTCTTC. This encodes CASSLADRGPYNEQFF. The variable domain in full, with the rest retrieved from reference TRBV5-5 and TRBJ2-1, is DAGVTQSPTHLIKTRGQQVTLRCSPISGHKSVSWYQQVLGQGPQFIFQYYEKEERGRGNFPDRFSARQFPNYSSELNVNALLLGDSALYLCASSLADRGPYNEQFFGPGTRLTVL.

By share, this clone ranks as medium-sized. The chain is built from TRBV6-6 and TRBJ1-1; 8 nucleotides line up with TRBD1. V shed 3 bases, J shed 3 bases, and the junction held 3 bases outside the gene matches. The CDR3 runs 14 residues. The V gene's germline CDR1 is MNHNY and CDR2 SVGAGI (reference sequence). The CDR3, as DNA: TGTGCCAGCAGTTATCAGGGGGCATACACTGAAGCTTTCTTT. It codes for CASSYQGAYTEAFF.

The V and J genes are TRBV2 and TRBJ1-6; TRBD1 agrees at 10 bases. J gave up 7 bases and V 9 bases, and 3 bases lay outside the gene matches. The CDR3 extends over 13 amino acids. Germline assignment: CDR1 SNHLY and CDR2 FYNNEI. The CDR3 coding sequence is TGTGCCAGTTTGGGACAGGGGAATTCACCCCTCCACTTT. The encoded protein is CASLGQGNSPLHF.

The chain is built from TRBV6-1 and TRBJ2-2; TRBD2 agrees at 11 bases. This CDR3 is built from 19 residues. V shed 0 bases, J shed 7 bases, and the junction held 13 bases outside the gene matches. Germline assignment: CDR1 MNHNS and CDR2 SASEGT. In DNA form, the CDR3 reads TGTGCCAGCAGTGAAGCAACCCATAGCGGGGGGGCTATCGGCGGGGAGCTGTTTTTT. Its translation: CASSEATHSGGAIGGELFF.

This clone has a handful of counts. The rearrangement links TRBV9 to TRBJ2-1; a possible D gene is TRBD1 (6 bases). Trimming cost V 7 bases and J 4 bases, with 15 bases left between them. The CDR3 totals 14 residues. Germline CDR1 is SGDLS and CDR2 is YYNGEE. Here the CDR3 DNA reads TGTGCCAGCGCCATCGGGGACATATACAATGAGCAGTTCTTC. Encoded protein: CASAIGDIYNEQFF.

The chain combines TRBV5-6 with TRBJ2-1; tentative D call: TRBD2 (5 bases). The germline V gene has CDR1 SGHDT and CDR2 YYEEEE. V was pared by 3 bases and J by 0 bases, with 13 bases between. This CDR3 contains 16 residues. CDR3 loop: CASSSYGVTSYNEQFF. CDR3 sequence (DNA): TGTGCCAGCAGCTCCTACGGGGTGACCTCCTACAATGAGCAGTTCTTC.

The V gene is TRBV5-1, the J gene TRBJ2-6, with 9 nucleotides matching TRBD2. Germline trimming cut 0 bases from V and 2 bases from J; bases unmatched to any gene: 3. The CDR3 totals 17 residues. The germline V gene encodes CDR1 SGHRS and CDR2 YFSETQ. CDR3 sequence: CASSLGTSVPGANVLTF. The DNA for the CDR3 is TGCGCCAGCAGCTTGGGGACTAGCGTACCTGGGGCCAACGTCCTGACTTTC.

This chain links TRBV5-1 with TRBJ2-1, with a weak D call TRBD2 (6 bases). The ends were cut back, 0 bases at V and 8 bases at J, with 15 bases in the middle. There are 15 residues in the CDR3. Germline assignment: CDR1 SGHRS and CDR2 YFSETQ. CDR3 amino acids: CASSLASTSPDEQFF. The CDR3 DNA reads as TGCGCCAGCAGCTTGGCTTCGACTAGTCCGGATGAGCAGTTCTTC. Complete variable domain (other parts from reference TRBV5-1 and TRBJ2-1): KAGVTQTPRYLIKTRGQQVTLSCSPISGHRSVSWYQQTPGQGLQFLFEYFSETQRNKGNFPGRFSGRQFSNSRSEMNVSTLELGDSALYLCASSLASTSPDEQFFGPGTRLTVL.

This rearrangement joins TRBV5-1 to TRBJ1-2; 8 bases line up with TRBD1. In germline, CDR1 is SGHRS, CDR2 YFSETQ. The V and J ends lost 2 bases and 4 bases, in that order; junction bases with no gene match: 7. CDR3 size: 15 residues. The CDR3 spells CASSLTTGDIYGYTF. CDR3 bases: TGCGCCAGCAGCTTAACGACAGGGGATATCTATGGCTACACCTTC.

The chain combines TRBV12-3 or TRBV12-4 with TRBJ2-7; TRBD1 might be the D (5 bases). Trimming took off 4 bases at V and 10 bases at J, with 17 bases between the two ends. CDR3 size: 13 residues. The DNA of the CDR3 is TGTGCCAGCAGTTCTCGGACACCTCTTGAACAGTACTTC. This gives the protein CASSSRTPLEQYF.

V and J are TRBV5-1 and TRBJ2-6, with no clear D. The CDR3 length is 15 residues. The germline gives CDR1 SGHRS, CDR2 YFSETQ. V was clipped by 2 bases and J by 0 bases, with 6 bases between them. The CDR3 DNA is TGCGCCAGCAGCTTTTCAGTCTCTGGGGCCAACGTCCTGACTTTC. Its protein is CASSFSVSGANVLTF.

V usage is TRBV18 and J usage is TRBJ2-5, with 7 bases fitting TRBD2. The length of the CDR3 is 17 residues. Germline CDR1 and CDR2: KGHSH and LQKENI. V dropped 1 base and J dropped 5; count of bases not matched to a gene: 13. The CDR3 is CASSPRVASGKGETQYF. CDR3 bases: TGTGCCAGCTCACCACGAGTCGCAAGCGGGAAAGGGGAGACCCAGTACTTC. The full variable domain, completed using reference TRBV18 and TRBJ2-5, is NAGVMQNPRHLVRRRGQEARLRCSPMKGHSHVYWYRQLPEEGLKFMVYLQKENIIDESGMPKERFSAEFPKEGPSILRIQQVVRGDSAAYFCASSPRVASGKGETQYFGPGTRLLVL.

The CDR3 DNA is TGTGCCAGCAGTTACTTACCAACAGGGGGCGACTATGGCTACACCTTC. Its translation is CASSYLPTGGDYGYTF. The chain recombines TRBV6-5 with TRBJ1-2; the match to TRBD1 covers 9 bases. CDR3 length: 16 amino acids. Germline loops: CDR1 MNHEY, CDR2 SVGAGI. The V segment lost 1 base and the J segment 3 bases; nucleotides outside the gene matches: 6.

The rearrangement links TRBV5-8 to TRBJ2-1; 8 bases agree with TRBD1. The V gene's germline CDR1 is SGHTS and CDR2 YDEGEE. The ends lost 0 bases at V and 4 bases at J; junction bases unmatched: 3. The CDR3 is made up of 15 amino acids. This chain's CDR3 is CASSLGTGTYNEQFF. The CDR3 DNA reads as TGTGCCAGCAGCTTGGGGACAGGGACTTACAATGAGCAGTTCTTC.

The chain has TRBV27 and TRBJ1-5; perhaps TRBD1 as D (5 bases). Germline lookup yields CDR1 MNHEY and CDR2 SMNVEV (reference sequence). CDR3 size: 12 residues. The germline V and J ends were trimmed by 8 bases and 9 bases, with 14 bases remaining between them. The chain's CDR3 is CASAGGNGPQHF. The CDR3 coding sequence is TGTGCCAGCGCCGGGGGGAATGGGCCCCAGCATTTT.

This rearrangement joins TRBV6-2 or TRBV6-3 to TRBJ2-3; 8 bases are shared with TRBD2. Per germline, CDR1 MNHEY and CDR2 SVGEGT. This CDR3 has 14 amino acids. The junction had 6 bases not matched to a gene; V was cut back by 5 bases and J by 5 bases. DNA for the CDR3: TGTGCCAGCAGTGAGCGGGAGAGGATAGATACGCAGTATTTT. This gives the protein CASSERERIDTQYF.